A selection of T cell receptor beta chains follows, all from one sample in a study of blood T cell repertoires in COVID-19. Only in-frame clones appear in the TCRdb table, and some are missing; sequencing was by immunoSEQ multiplex PCR. Seen here are approximately 260,000 clones, around 86% observed once, and the top ten hold 3.3%. Specimen: PBMCs or T cells enriched from blood (not recorded which). The receptors shown here come from a woman aged 40-49 years with acute COVID-19. Each CDR3 is given with its conserved first and last residue. The D gene is left open where the match is weak. Clone size is not always given. Where it is, it says once, few, many or a class for expanded clones.

J	size	V	D	DNA	CDR3
TRBJ2-7	NA	TRBV25-1	TRBD2	TGTGCCAGCAGCCATGCCTTGGGACTAGCGGGTGACGAGCAGTACTTC	CASSHALGLAGDEQYF
TRBJ1-2	NA	TRBV10-3	NA	TGTGCCATCAGCCCGACAGGCAGCCTTAACTATGGCTACACCTTC	CAISPTGSLNYGYTF
TRBJ2-1	few	TRBV4-1	TRBD2	TGCGCCAGCGGGAGGGCCTTCAGCGATGAGCAGTTCTTC	CASGRAFSDEQFF
TRBJ2-1	NA	TRBV7-2	TRBD1	TGTGCCAGCAGCTTTGGGACAGGGGGCGGCAATGAGCAGTTCTTC	CASSFGTGGGNEQFF
TRBJ2-1	NA	TRBV29-1	TRBD1	TGCAGCGTTACCGGGACAGGGGTTGACAATGAGCAGTTCTTC	CSVTGTGVDNEQFF
TRBJ1-2	NA	TRBV7-8	TRBD1	TGTGCCAGCAGCTTCCCTACAGGGGGAGGTGACTATGGCTACACCTTC	CASSFPTGGGDYGYTF
TRBJ1-1	NA	TRBV3-1/TRBV3-2	NA	TGTGCCAGCAGCCAAGATCATCCCAGGAGGACGGACGGCACTGAAGCTTTCTTT	CASSQDHPRRTDGTEAFF
TRBJ2-1	NA	TRBV7-9	NA	TGTGCCAGCAGCTTCACTAGCTCCTACAATGAGCAGTTCTTC	CASSFTSSYNEQFF
TRBJ1-2	once	TRBV12-3/TRBV12-4	NA	TGTGCCAGCAGTACCCCCAAGGCAGGCGGCTACACCTTC	CASSTPKAGGYTF
TRBJ1-2	many	TRBV7-2	NA	TGTGCCAGCAGCTTAGTCGCGGCTTCCTACTATGGCTACACCTTC	CASSLVAASYYGYTF
TRBJ1-5	NA	TRBV5-4	NA	TGTGCCAGCAGCTTGGGGGGGGAGGGGAATCAGCCCCAGCATTTT	CASSLGGEGNQPQHF
TRBJ2-1	few	TRBV14	TRBD2	TGTGCCAGCACGACCGGGACTAGCGGAGTCAATGAGCAGTTCTTC	CASTTGTSGVNEQFF
TRBJ2-4	NA	TRBV12-3/TRBV12-4	NA	TGTGCCAGCAGTTTGTTCAGAAACATTCAGTACTTC	CASSLFRNIQYF
TRBJ2-4	NA	TRBV2	TRBD1	TGTGCCAGCAGTGACCCGGACAGGGGGCAAAACATTCAGTACTTC	CASSDPDRGQNIQYF
TRBJ2-5	NA	TRBV6-1	TRBD2	TGTGCCAGCAGTGAGGGACTAGCGGACCAAGAGACCCAGTACTTC	CASSEGLADQETQYF
TRBJ2-7	NA	TRBV6-1	NA	TGTGCCAGCAGCGAAGGTCCAGCGAGCTCCTACGAGCAGTACTTC	CASSEGPASSYEQYF
TRBJ2-4	NA	TRBV6-1	TRBD1	TGTGCCAGCAGAGAATCGGCAGGGGGCAGCGCCAAAAACATTCAGTACTTC	CASRESAGGSAKNIQYF
TRBJ2-3	NA	TRBV19	TRBD2	TGTGCCAGTAGTCTTCTAGCGGGAGGGCCAGATACGCAGTATTTT	CASSLLAGGPDTQYF
TRBJ2-1	NA	TRBV4-2	TRBD2	TGTGCCAGCAGCCAAGCCTCGGGAGGAAGCAATGAGCAGTTCTTC	CASSQASGGSNEQFF
TRBJ2-3	NA	TRBV20-1	NA	TGCAGTGCTAGAATCAGAGATACGCAGTATTTT	CSARIRDTQYF
TRBJ1-4	few	TRBV19	TRBD1	TGTGCCAGTAGTACACAGGGGGCGAATGAAAAACTGTTTTTT	CASSTQGANEKLFF
TRBJ2-7	NA	TRBV29-1	NA	TGCAGCGGGGGGGAGCAAAACTACGAGCAGTACTTC	CSGGEQNYEQYF
TRBJ2-7	NA	TRBV5-6	TRBD1	TGTGCCAGCAGCTTGCGGCAGCCGGGACAGGGATCCTACGAGCAGTACTTC	CASSLRQPGQGSYEQYF
TRBJ2-3	NA	TRBV9	NA	TGTGCCAGCAGCGTAGCCCGCGGAAGGCGGGAAAACACAGATACGCAGTATTTT	CASSVARGRRENTDTQYF
TRBJ2-5	NA	TRBV19	TRBD1	TGTGCCAGTAGTTTAACCGGGACAGGGGGGCAGTACTTC	CASSLTGTGGQYF